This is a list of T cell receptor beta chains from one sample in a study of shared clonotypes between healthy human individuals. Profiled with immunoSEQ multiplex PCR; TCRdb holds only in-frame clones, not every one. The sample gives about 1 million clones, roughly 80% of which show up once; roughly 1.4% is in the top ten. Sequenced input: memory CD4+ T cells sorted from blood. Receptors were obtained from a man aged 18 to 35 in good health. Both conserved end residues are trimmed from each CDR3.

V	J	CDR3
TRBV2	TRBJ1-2	ASKQLYGYT
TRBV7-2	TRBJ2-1	ASSSPATWYNEQF
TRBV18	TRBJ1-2	ASSPRQEGGYT
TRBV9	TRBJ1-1	ASSPRGTGDGLDTEAF
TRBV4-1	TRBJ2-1	ASSQETSGSTEQF
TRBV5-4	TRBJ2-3	ASSSYRDTSTDTQY
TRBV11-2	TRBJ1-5	ASSRYEGGNQPQH
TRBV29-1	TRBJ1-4	SVAPQGTTNEKLF
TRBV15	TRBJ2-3	ATSRGLKTSTDTQY
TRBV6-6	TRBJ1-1	ASSYGRGYTEAF
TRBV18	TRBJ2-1	ASSPEIAGWNEQF
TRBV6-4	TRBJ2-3	ASGDRGEPDTQY
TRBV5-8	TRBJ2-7	ASSFSGYSYEQY
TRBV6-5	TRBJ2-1	ASKARGRSPGEQF
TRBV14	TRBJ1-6	ASSTTTGAAPLH
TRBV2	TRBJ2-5	ASSKGASSFQETQY
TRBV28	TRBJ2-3	ASSLNKVVDTQY
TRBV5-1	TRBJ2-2	ASSPLDPGAGELF
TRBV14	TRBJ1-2	ASSPGQGGYGYT
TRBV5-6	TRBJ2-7	ASSRFMVFYEQY
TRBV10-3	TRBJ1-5	AISEGAGGGNQPQH
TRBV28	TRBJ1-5	ASRMFNQPQH
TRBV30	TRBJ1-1	AWSPVWPRGNTEAF
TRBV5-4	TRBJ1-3	ASSRGTGGAGNTIY
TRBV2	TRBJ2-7	ASTLSPRDSGREQY
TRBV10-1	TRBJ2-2	ASVRRGQGVTGELF
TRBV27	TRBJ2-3	ATSGLVGDTQY
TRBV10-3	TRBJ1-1	AISESAGITEAF
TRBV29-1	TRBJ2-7	SVGVREGRYEQY
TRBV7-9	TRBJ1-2	ASSLAQVSTDRYGYT
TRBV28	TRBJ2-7	ASTDRGYYEQY
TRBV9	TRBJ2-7	ASSPQAGTYEQY
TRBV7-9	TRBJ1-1	ASSLQGAVAF
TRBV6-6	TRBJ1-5	ASNTGDGQPQH
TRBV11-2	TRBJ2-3	ASSLDNYHPTQY
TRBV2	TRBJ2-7	ASCPTRYEQY
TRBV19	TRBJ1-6	ASTQQGRKNSPLH
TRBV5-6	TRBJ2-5	ASSLASGGQTQY
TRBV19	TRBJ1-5	ASSIRSWQGGNQPQH
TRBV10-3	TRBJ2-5	AIGTGRQETQY
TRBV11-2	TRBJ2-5	ASSHKLLVSETQY
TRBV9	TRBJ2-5	ASSAQGLETQY